This T cell receptor (beta chain) is drawn from a study of blood T cell repertoires in COVID-19. Overall study: Sites across the United States, Italy and Spain contributed samples from acute and convalescent COVID-19. Sample material is recorded as cDNA or gDNA derived from T cells, B-cell-depleted T cells, or PBMCs.

Original processing methods: Nucleated cell number was recorded as an estimate derived from reference gene primer amplification. Clones were read by immunoSEQ multiplex PCR, and TCRdb kept only the in-frame ones, dropping some. V, J and clone size are taken as reported in that table, and D and trimming were inferred from the DNA itself. The top ten clones hold roughly a tenth of a sample with roughly 60,000 clones, 75% to 90% of them seen once. Trimming left V 6 bases short and J 4 bases short, with 15 bases between. The germline V gene encodes CDR1 MNHEY and CDR2 SVGAGI. This CDR3 spans 14 amino acids.

The rearrangement joins TRBV6-5 to TRBJ1-2; perhaps TRBD1 as D (6 bases). Sequenced input: peripheral blood. This clonotype originated in a human donor with acute or convalescent COVID-19. The donor label of this sample is uncertain. In DNA, the CDR3 is TGTGCCAGCAGACAAACCACAGGGCCCTATGGCTACACCTTC. It codes for CASRQTTGPYGYTF.